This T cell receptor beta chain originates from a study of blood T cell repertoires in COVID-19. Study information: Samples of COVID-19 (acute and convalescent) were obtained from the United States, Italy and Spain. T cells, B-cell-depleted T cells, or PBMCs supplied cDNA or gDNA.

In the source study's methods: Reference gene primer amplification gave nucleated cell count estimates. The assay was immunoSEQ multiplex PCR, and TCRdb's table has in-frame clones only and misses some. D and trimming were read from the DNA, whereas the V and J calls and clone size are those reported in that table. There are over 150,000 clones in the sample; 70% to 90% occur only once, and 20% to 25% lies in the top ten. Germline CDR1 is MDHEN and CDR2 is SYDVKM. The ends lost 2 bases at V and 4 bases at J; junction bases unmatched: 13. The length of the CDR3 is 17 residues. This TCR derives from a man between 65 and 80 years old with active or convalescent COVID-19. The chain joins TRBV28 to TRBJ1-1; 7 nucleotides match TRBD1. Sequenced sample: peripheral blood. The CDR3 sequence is CASSLGAKGALGTEAFF. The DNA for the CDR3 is TGTGCCAGCAGTTTAGGGGCCAAGGGGGCTCTTGGCACTGAAGCTTTCTTT.